This entry concerns a single T cell receptor beta chain. Its antigen remains unknown. The use of a sample-barcoded 5' primer and a J-beta primer mix characterized a second PCR of about 7 to 12 cycles. Through a template-switch adaptor with 12 random nucleotides, each cDNA molecule received a tag. TCRdb analysed the 5' RACE reads with MiXCR anew, one entry per CDR3 protein. The sample lists 650,000 to 700,000 distinct CDR3 sequences, around 50% seen once, with roughly 13% in the top ten. This sample was taken from a study of blood T cells in healthy people across ages. The CDR3 loop spans 15 amino acids. The J segment lost 1 base and the V segment lost 8 bases, leaving 3 bases of the junction unmatched. Broader study findings: TCR beta diversity was tightly associated with the proportion of naive T cells. Diversity figures based on one million T cells were deemed too low. There were more naive CD4+ cells and higher diversity in long-lived donors than in aged donors.

The source material was blood. The sequence was collected from an elderly woman in good health. V gene TRBV12-3 or TRBV12-4 combines with J gene TRBJ2-2; TRBD2 agrees at 11 bases. CDR3 region: CASGLAGGNTGELFF. The CDR3 DNA sequence: TGTGCCAGCGGTCTAGCGGGGGGGAACACCGGGGAGCTGTTTTTT.